Listed below are T cell receptor beta chains from one sample, sequenced in a study of shared clonotypes between healthy human individuals. Only in-frame clones appear in the TCRdb table, and some are missing; sequencing was by immunoSEQ multiplex PCR. The sample has about 110,000 clones, more than 65% seen once. Sequenced material: memory CD8+ T cells sorted from blood. These receptor sequences come from a woman younger than 45 in good health. The CDR3 runs from the conserved cysteine through the conserved F or W. D genes are given only for firm matches. Not all rows give a size; the values are once, few, many and, for expanded clones, a class.

DNA	CDR3	V	J	size	D
TGTGCCATCAGTGAAGGGAGCGGGAGCCCCACAGATACGCAGTATTTT	CAISEGSGSPTDTQYF	TRBV10-3	TRBJ2-3	NA	TRBD2
TGTGCCAGCAGTTACTCACGAGGGAGGGCCGACGAGCAGTACTTC	CASSYSRGRADEQYF	TRBV6-5	TRBJ2-7	NA	TRBD2
TGTGCCAGCAGCTTTGGCGGCGGGAGCTCCTACGAGCAGTACTTC	CASSFGGGSSYEQYF	TRBV13	TRBJ2-7	NA	TRBD2
TGCAGCGTTGAAGATCAGGGGATTGTCTATTTT	CSVEDQGIVYF	TRBV29-1	TRBJ1-3	NA	NA
TGTGCCAGCAGCCCCCCCAATGTTAATACGCAGTATTTT	CASSPPNVNTQYF	TRBV14	TRBJ2-3	few	NA
TGTGCCATCAGTGATATGGGCAGGGATGAAGAGACCCAGTACTTC	CAISDMGRDEETQYF	TRBV10-3	TRBJ2-5	NA	NA
TGTGCCAGCAGTGAAAAAACAGGGGTGCGGAACACTGAAGCTTTCTTT	CASSEKTGVRNTEAFF	TRBV25-1	TRBJ1-1	few	TRBD1
TGTGCCAGCAGTGTAGAACAGATGAACACTGAAGCTTTCTTT	CASSVEQMNTEAFF	TRBV2	TRBJ1-1	NA	NA
TGCGCCAGCAGCAGTAGGTCGGTAAAGAGCTCCTACGAGCAGTACTTC	CASSSRSVKSSYEQYF	TRBV5-1	TRBJ2-7	NA	NA
TGTGCCAGCCGAACCGGGACAGGGTTCTACGAGCAGTACTTC	CASRTGTGFYEQYF	TRBV6-5	TRBJ2-7	NA	TRBD1
TGTGCCAGCAGTTTCAGGGGGGGATCCTACGAGCAGTACTTC	CASSFRGGSYEQYF	TRBV27	TRBJ2-7	NA	NA
TGTGCCAGCAGCCCGAGGGAGCCTCGGACTAGCGGGAAAAATGAGCAGTTCTTC	CASSPREPRTSGKNEQFF	TRBV14	TRBJ2-1	NA	TRBD2
TGTGCCAGCAGTGAAAGCAAGGGGGAAGGGGCCAACGTCCTGACTTTC	CASSESKGEGANVLTF	TRBV25-1	TRBJ2-6	NA	NA
TGTGCCAGCAGCCCCCCTCTGGACAGGGGTTGGTCCACTGAAGCTTTCTTT	CASSPPLDRGWSTEAFF	TRBV4-2	TRBJ1-1	NA	TRBD1
TGTGCCAGCAGGGCAGCGGGAGGTAGGACAGATACGCAGTATTTT	CASRAAGGRTDTQYF	TRBV14	TRBJ2-3	few	TRBD2
TGTGCCAGCAGCCAATTTGACGCGGGGGGCCACGAGCAGTACTTC	CASSQFDAGGHEQYF	TRBV16	TRBJ2-7	NA	TRBD2
TGTGCCAAATACTGGGGCAAGGACGAGACCCAGTACTTC	CAKYWGKDETQYF	TRBV10-3	TRBJ2-5	NA	NA
TGTGCCAGCAGTGATCAGCCGGGACAGAGCACTGAAGCTTTCTTT	CASSDQPGQSTEAFF	TRBV6-4	TRBJ1-1	NA	TRBD1
TGTGCCAGCACCCCCTTTGAGTCGGGACCAAGTGACAATGAGCAGTTCTTC	CASTPFESGPSDNEQFF	TRBV28	TRBJ2-1	NA	NA
TGCAGCGTTGGACTAGCGGACTACAATGAGCAGTTCTTC	CSVGLADYNEQFF	TRBV29-1	TRBJ2-1	few	TRBD2
TGTGCCAGCAGCAAACTAGCCACCCATGAGCAGTTCTTC	CASSKLATHEQFF	TRBV21-1	TRBJ2-1	NA	NA
TGTGCCAGCAGCCCCGGGACTAGCAGCCTCCTGGGGCAGTACTTC	CASSPGTSSLLGQYF	TRBV11-2	TRBJ2-7	NA	TRBD2
TGTGCCAGCAGTGATGGGCTGGGTGCAGAGACCCAGTACTTC	CASSDGLGAETQYF	TRBV2	TRBJ2-5	NA	NA
TGTGCCAGCAGCTTATCTGGGTACACCGGGGAGCTGTTTTTT	CASSLSGYTGELFF	TRBV7-9	TRBJ2-2	NA	NA
TGCGCCAGCAGCTTTCTTCCGACAGGCGATGAGCAGTTCTTC	CASSFLPTGDEQFF	TRBV5-1	TRBJ2-1	NA	NA
TGTGCAAGTCGCGCCTTGACTAGCGGGAGGACCCGAATGTCCCAAGAGACCCAGTACTTC	CASRALTSGRTRMSQETQYF	TRBV12-2	TRBJ2-5	NA	NA
TGTGCCAGCAGCCAGACCGGGTATAGGGACAATGAGCAGTTCTTC	CASSQTGYRDNEQFF	TRBV9	TRBJ2-1	few	NA
TGTGCCAGCGGGGGGACAGGGACTTACAATGAGCAGTTCTTC	CASGGTGTYNEQFF	TRBV6-4	TRBJ2-1	many	TRBD1
TGTGCCAGCAGTTTATCGGCTAGCGGAAGATACGAGCAGTACTTC	CASSLSASGRYEQYF	TRBV27	TRBJ2-7	few	TRBD2
TGTGCCAGTAGCGGACAGGCACCTTATGGGGTAAGCAATCAGCCCCAGCATTTT	CASSGQAPYGVSNQPQHF	TRBV19	TRBJ1-5	NA	TRBD1
TGCGCCAGCAGCCCGCCGGGAGATAATTCACCCCTCCACTTT	CASSPPGDNSPLHF	TRBV4-1	TRBJ1-6	NA	NA
TGTGCCAGCAGTCCCCTCCTGGAATGGGAGACCCAGTACTTC	CASSPLLEWETQYF	TRBV27	TRBJ2-5	few	NA
TGTGCCAGCAGCGCCGGGTCCGGAGGGCAGCCCCAGCATTTT	CASSAGSGGQPQHF	TRBV6-6	TRBJ1-5	few	NA
TGTGCCAGTAGTATTACAGCCAAGAAAGTGAGGCGCTACGAGCAGTACTTC	CASSITAKKVRRYEQYF	TRBV19	TRBJ2-7	NA	NA
TGTGCCAGCAGTTTTGGCGAGAGGTACACTGAAGCTTTCTTT	CASSFGERYTEAFF	TRBV28	TRBJ1-1	few	NA
TGTGCCAGCAGCCCGCCGGGGAGCGGGGGCCGGGAGCAGTACTTC	CASSPPGSGGREQYF	TRBV13	TRBJ2-7	medium-sized	TRBD2
TGCGCCAGCAGCCAAGAGTATGCTAGCGGGAGTGTTTACTACGAGCAGTACTTC	CASSQEYASGSVYYEQYF	TRBV4-1	TRBJ2-7	NA	TRBD2
TGTGCCAGCATCGGGCACGACCCCTACGAGCAGTACTTC	CASIGHDPYEQYF	TRBV25-1	TRBJ2-7	many	NA
TGTGCCAGCAGCCCTACAGGGTCTGAAGCTTTCTTT	CASSPTGSEAFF	TRBV5-6	TRBJ1-1	NA	NA
TGTGCCAGCAGTTATTGGCAGGGCGGGAACACTGAAGCTTTCTTT	CASSYWQGGNTEAFF	TRBV6-4	TRBJ1-1	once	NA
TGTGCCAGCAGTCCCCGATGGTCCTATACCAATGAGCAGTTCTTC	CASSPRWSYTNEQFF	TRBV7-2	TRBJ2-1	NA	NA
TGTGCCAGCAGCGCCCGGCTTGGACAGCAAGAGACCCAGTACTTC	CASSARLGQQETQYF	TRBV21-1	TRBJ2-5	NA	NA
TGTGCCAGCAGTGAGGGGACCTTCTCCTACGAGCAGTACTTC	CASSEGTFSYEQYF	TRBV2	TRBJ2-7	NA	NA
TGTGCCTGGAGTCTCAGGGACAGGGGACGGCAGTTCTTC	CAWSLRDRGRQFF	TRBV30	TRBJ2-1	few	TRBD1